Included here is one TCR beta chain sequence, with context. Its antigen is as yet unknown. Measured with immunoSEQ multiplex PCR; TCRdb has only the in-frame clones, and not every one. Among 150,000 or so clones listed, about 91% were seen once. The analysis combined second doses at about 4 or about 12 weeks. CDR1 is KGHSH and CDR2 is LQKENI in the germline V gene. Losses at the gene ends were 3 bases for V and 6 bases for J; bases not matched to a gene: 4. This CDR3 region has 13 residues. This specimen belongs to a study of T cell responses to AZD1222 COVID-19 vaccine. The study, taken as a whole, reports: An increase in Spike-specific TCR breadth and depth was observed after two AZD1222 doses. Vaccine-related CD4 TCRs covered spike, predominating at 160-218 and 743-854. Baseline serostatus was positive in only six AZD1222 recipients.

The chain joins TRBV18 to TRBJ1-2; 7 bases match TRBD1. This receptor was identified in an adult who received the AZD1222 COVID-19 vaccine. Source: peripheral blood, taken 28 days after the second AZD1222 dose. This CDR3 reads CASSPPTGDGYTF. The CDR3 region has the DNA TGTGCCAGCTCACCTCCAACAGGGGATGGCTACACCTTC.